This T cell receptor (beta chain) was retrieved from a study of patients and donors after allogeneic stem cell transplantation (TCRdb year 2020). Measured from the cysteine to the phenylalanine, the CDR3 is 14 residues long. The retained sequence is limited to the CDR3, 42 bases, with the frame set at the first base. CDR1 and CDR2 (MNHNS, SASEGT) derive from the germline V gene. V loses 5 bases, J loses 7 bases, and the germline ends lie 17 bases apart. Libraries came from RT-PCR. Sequencing instrument: NextSeq 550. TCRdb ran its own pipeline on the public reads, namely fastp trimming at Q25 and MiXCR clone calling, and kept in-frame beta chains. Rows are unified per CDR3 protein, each entry keeping the most common DNA and genes. In this sample the table shows a few hundred thousand distinct CDR3 sequences, 12% to 15% of which occur a single time. The top ten hold approximately 10% of the sample. Many counts were recorded for this clonotype. Its antigen is not yet known. Base qualities are missing; no much larger clone stands one base away.

The rearranged segments are TRBV6-1 and TRBJ1-2; perhaps TRBD1 is the D gene, with 6 bases matching. This TCR derives from a human donor who was either an allogeneic HSCT recipient or a stem cell or donor lymphocyte infusion donor (not recorded which). It is not recorded whose cells these are; they may come from a transplant donor. The sample taken for sequencing was blood, either unsorted or a sorted T cell fraction (not recorded which). The nucleotide sequence is TGTGCCAGCAGTCTCCTAGGGGGGATCTCTGGCTACACCTTC. It specifies CASSLLGGISGYTF.